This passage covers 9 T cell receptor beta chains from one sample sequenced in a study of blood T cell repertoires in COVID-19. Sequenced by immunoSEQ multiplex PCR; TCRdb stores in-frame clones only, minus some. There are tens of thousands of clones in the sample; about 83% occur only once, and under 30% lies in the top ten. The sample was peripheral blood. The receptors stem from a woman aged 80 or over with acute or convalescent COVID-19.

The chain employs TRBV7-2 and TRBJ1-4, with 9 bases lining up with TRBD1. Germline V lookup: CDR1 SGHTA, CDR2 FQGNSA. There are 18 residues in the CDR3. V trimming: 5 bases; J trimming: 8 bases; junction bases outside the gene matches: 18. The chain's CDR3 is CASSPRGGQGRVGEKLFF. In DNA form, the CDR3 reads TGTGCCAGCAGCCCACGAGGAGGACAGGGGAGGGTTGGCGAAAAACTGTTTTTT.

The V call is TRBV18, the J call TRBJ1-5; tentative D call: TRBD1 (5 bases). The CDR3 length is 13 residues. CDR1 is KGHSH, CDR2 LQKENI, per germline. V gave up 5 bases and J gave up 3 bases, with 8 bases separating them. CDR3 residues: CASSKQANQPQHF. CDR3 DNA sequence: TGTGCCAGCTCAAAACAGGCCAATCAGCCCCAGCATTTT.

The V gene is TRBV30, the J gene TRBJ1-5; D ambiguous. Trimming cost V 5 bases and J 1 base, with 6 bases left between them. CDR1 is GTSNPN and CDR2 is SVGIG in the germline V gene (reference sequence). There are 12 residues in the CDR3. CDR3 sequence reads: CAWALSNQPQHF. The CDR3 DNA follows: TGTGCCTGGGCCCTAAGCAATCAGCCCCAGCATTTT.

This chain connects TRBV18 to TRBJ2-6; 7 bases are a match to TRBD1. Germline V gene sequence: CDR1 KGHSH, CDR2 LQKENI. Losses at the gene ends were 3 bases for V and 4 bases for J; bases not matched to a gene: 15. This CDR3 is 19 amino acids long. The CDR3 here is CASSPRTGAPGYGANVLTF. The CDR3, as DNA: TGTGCCAGCTCACCCAGGACAGGAGCTCCCGGGTACGGGGCCAACGTCCTGACTTTC.

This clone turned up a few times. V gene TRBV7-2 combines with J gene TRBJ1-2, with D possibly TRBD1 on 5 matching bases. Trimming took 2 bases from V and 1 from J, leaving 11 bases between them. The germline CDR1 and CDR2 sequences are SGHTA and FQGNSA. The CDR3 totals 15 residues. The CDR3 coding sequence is TGTGCCAGCAGCTTATCGGCAGGGATTAACTATGGCTACACCTTC. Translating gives CASSLSAGINYGYTF.

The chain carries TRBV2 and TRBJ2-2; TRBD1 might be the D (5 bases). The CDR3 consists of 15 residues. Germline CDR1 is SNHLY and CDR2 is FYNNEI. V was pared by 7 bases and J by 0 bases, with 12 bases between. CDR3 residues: CASNVDTANTGELFF. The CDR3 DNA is TGTGCCAGCAATGTGGACACGGCGAACACCGGGGAGCTGTTTTTT.

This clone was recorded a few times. CDR3 sequence reads: CASSSVAYSNQPQHF. In DNA, the CDR3 is TGTGCCAGCAGTTCGGTAGCCTATAGCAATCAGCCCCAGCATTTT. The J gene is TRBJ1-5, the V gene TRBV27; D unresolved. Germline V gives CDR1 MNHEY, CDR2 SMNVEV (reference sequence). The CDR3 spans 15 residues. V was cut by 4 bases and J by 0 bases, with 10 bases left in between.

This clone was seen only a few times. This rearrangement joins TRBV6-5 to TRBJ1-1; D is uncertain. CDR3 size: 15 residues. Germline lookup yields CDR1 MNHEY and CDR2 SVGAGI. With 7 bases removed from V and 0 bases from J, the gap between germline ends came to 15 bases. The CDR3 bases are TGTGCCAGCATTAGACCGGGATCCTTGAACACTGAAGCTTTCTTT. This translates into CASIRPGSLNTEAFF.

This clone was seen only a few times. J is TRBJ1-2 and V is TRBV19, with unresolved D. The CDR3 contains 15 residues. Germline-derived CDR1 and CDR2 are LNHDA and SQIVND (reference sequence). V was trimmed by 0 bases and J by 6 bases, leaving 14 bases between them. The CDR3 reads CASSIELRSFDGYTF. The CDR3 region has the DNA TGTGCCAGTAGTATAGAGTTGAGGAGCTTTGATGGCTACACCTTC.